The next 3 T cell receptor beta chains were all read from a single sample in a study of CD8 T cells in ankylosing spondylitis (dated by TCRdb to about 2017). Library creation used 5' RACE. TCRdb names Illumina HiSeq 2500 as the instrument used. The public reads were reanalyzed by TCRdb: fastp trimming at Q25, MiXCR alignment, in-frame beta chains only. Entries are consolidated by CDR3 protein sequence, retaining the most common genes and DNA. For this sample the table gives roughly 130,000 distinct CDR3 sequences, of which roughly 8.3% were detected only once. The ten largest make up about 7.1% of the sample. The specimen was synovial fluid, either unsorted or a sorted T cell fraction (not recorded which). These receptors all stem from a male donor with ankylosing spondylitis.

Only a few counts were recorded for this clonotype. CDR3 sequence: CASSSENQPQHF. The CDR3, as DNA: TGTGCCAGCAGTTCAGAAAATCAGCCCCAGCATTTT. The chain employs TRBV12-3 or TRBV12-4 and TRBJ1-5; D call uncertain. The CDR3 length is 12 residues. V dropped 4 bases and J dropped 4 bases, with 5 bases sitting between them.

This clonotype turned up a few times. The V gene is TRBV2, the J gene TRBJ1-2, with 7 bases fitting TRBD1. J gave up 2 bases and V 10 bases, and 10 bases lay outside the gene matches. Germline V lookup: CDR1 SNHLY, CDR2 FYNNEI. This CDR3 is 14 amino acids long. Here the CDR3 reads CANIPGQQNYGYTF. The CDR3 region has the DNA TGTGCCAACATACCGGGACAGCAAAACTATGGCTACACCTTC.

The rearrangement uses TRBV5-1 and TRBJ1-6; the D gene is possibly TRBD1 (5 bases). The CDR3 is made up of 15 amino acids. Trimming took off 4 bases at V and 8 bases at J, with 16 bases between the two ends. Germline lookup yields CDR1 SGHRS and CDR2 YFSETQ. CDR3 DNA sequence: TGCGCCAGCAGCCCTTACGGGGGTACGGATTCACCCCTCCACTTT. Protein product: CASSPYGGTDSPLHF.